This TCR beta chain was identified in a study of blood T cell repertoires in COVID-19. The overall study: COVID-19 samples collected from the United States, Italy and Spain covered acute and convalescent phases. PBMCs, B-cell-depleted T cells, or T cells were the source of the cDNA or gDNA that made up the material.

In the original analysis: Amplification of reference gene primers was used by the study to estimate nucleated cell counts. Clones were sequenced by immunoSEQ multiplex PCR, and TCRdb holds only the in-frame ones, with some missing. The DNA gave D and trimming, while V, J and clone size come from that table. The table lists just under 80,000 clones, about 90% of them singletons. This CDR3 region has 22 residues. J gave up 6 bases and V 2 bases, and 27 bases lay outside the gene matches. The germline V gene has CDR1 SGHTA and CDR2 FQGTGA. The receptor comes from a human donor in a cohort sampled during active COVID-19. V gene TRBV7-3 combines with J gene TRBJ1-2, with TRBD1 matching over 10 bases. Material for sequencing was peripheral blood. CDR3 coding DNA: TGTGCCAGCAGCTTAGCTCTTCCGGGTGGATTTCGGCGGGACAGGGGTTTTGATGGCTACACCTTC. It encodes CASSLALPGGFRRDRGFDGYTF.